Below, one T cell receptor (beta chain) is given with its context. The target of this receptor is not known. No base quality information exists; no much larger clone differs at one position. The sample belongs to a study of beta chain features in type 1 diabetes (dated by TCRdb to the late 2010s). About the full investigation: Mean age, gender distribution, total cell number and subset yield were not different between patients and healthy donors. In the study, recently diagnosed type 1 diabetes patients and matched healthy donors were compared on the TCRB repertoires of their sorted circulating CD4+ T cell subsets. Regulatory and stem cell-like memory subsets were obtained from only 8 patients and roughly eight healthy donors, while naive and central memory subsets were obtained from all 30 or so donors. Across all samples, 90 million to 130 million sorted cells were examined, and cell number per subset correlated strongly with RNA yield. Results the study describes overall, beyond this receptor: In all four CD4+ subsets, TCRB CDR3 length was moderately but significantly shorter in type 1 diabetes patients. Patients with type 1 diabetes made fewer insertions and deleted more nucleotides at VDJ recombination sites, implying thymic rearrangement abnormalities. Because the HLA sub-analyses included only small numbers of individuals, any influence of HLA type on TCRB rearrangement was left unresolved. PCR may preferentially amplify shorter templates, but because patient and control samples were amplified and corrected together, any resulting skew would affect both groups equally. Naive, central memory and regulatory TCRB repertoires appeared to be more alike among patients than among healthy donors. Sequencing cDNA rather than genomic DNA could over-represent highly expressing activated cells, although activation and CD3 levels did not differ between groups.

Each donor gave one peripheral blood draw, averaging roughly 120 mL, which was collected into heparinised tubes. A BD FACSAria II was used to sort naive, central memory, regulatory and stem cell-like memory CD4+ T cells with a panel that included CD45RO, CCR7, CD25, CD127, CD95 and CD27. A purity above 98% was achieved for all sorted populations. PBMCs were separated immediately by Lymphoprep density gradient centrifugation and were stained directly, without being cultured. To minimize batch effects, samples were stained and sorted in pairs, one healthy donor with one patient per experiment. The CDR3, from cysteine to phenylalanine, totals 15 residues. The sequence is cut down to CDR3 DNA, 45 bases in frame from base 1. Clipping removes 4 bases from V and 5 bases from J, with 6 as the unmatched junction base count. Sequences SGHRS (CDR1) and YFSETQ (CDR2) are obtained from the germline V gene. The entire amount of isolated RNA was reverse transcribed using the High Capacity cDNA Reverse Transcription Kit, so the sequenced TCRB transcripts were expressed ones. Deep immunoSEQ sequencing was performed on naive, central memory and regulatory T cell samples, with an average of roughly 3.5 million total reads per sample. Sorted cells were lysed in RLT buffer, and RNA was extracted using DNase-treated RNeasy Micro or Mini kits according to cell number. To prevent cross-contamination, every cell subset was processed on its own, while patient and healthy donor samples were processed together. The immunoSEQ multiplex PCR was used to amplify TCRB sequences from cDNA, generating 87-bp fragments that spanned the CDR3 region. The amplicons were sequenced using the Illumina HiSeq platform. For the original study's pipeline: Synthetic template baselines were used to correct PCR bias computationally, reads within Hamming distance 2 were collapsed, and singletons that could not be merged were discarded. Reads were aligned to IMGT to assign V, D and J genes, CDR3 length, and insertions or deletions at six rearrangement sites. Within each subset, clonotype counts were normalized to sorted cell number, and only after that were true diversity and Gini coefficients computed with the tcR R package. The overlap coefficient, calculated on TCRB nucleotide sequences, was used to measure repertoire sharing. Out-of-frame TCRB sequences from naive cells were analyzed to stand in for the pre-selection repertoire. TCRdb stores this immuneACCESS table with in-frame sequences only. Part of the clones is absent; in the studies checked, under half of the shortfall reflects unresolved V genes, and no reason is known for the rest. That table is the source of V, J and clone size, and D and trimming were worked out from the DNA. Present in this sample are 300,000 or so clones, about 13% of which were seen just once. Of the sample, nearly 0.015% is held by the ten largest clones.

The sample taken for sequencing was naive CD4+ T cells from blood. The cell subset or site label, read with the paper, signifies: true naive CD4+ T cells. This clonotype was sampled from a woman between 18 and 29 years old with type 1 diabetes. The sequence links TRBV5-1 to TRBJ2-3; TRBD2 fits 11 bases in the junction. The DNA sequence reads TGCGCCAGCAGCCTTCTAGCGGGAGGAATAGATACGCAGTATTTT. Its translation reads: CASSLLAGGIDTQYF.